This TCR beta chain was obtained from a study of cytomegalovirus exposure and HLA in healthy donors. The V end lost 0 bases, the J end lost 4 bases, and 10 bases lay between the germline ends. CDR3 size: 15 residues. Germline lookup yields CDR1 ENHRY and CDR2 SYGVKD. Only in-frame clones appear in the TCRdb table, and some are missing; sequencing was by immunoSEQ multiplex PCR. The sample records some 240,000 clones, 80% to 90% being singletons. The sequenced sample consisted of PBMCs. The chain has TRBV10-3 and TRBJ1-5; D ambiguous. The receptor was isolated from a young woman in good health and CMV-seropositive. The CDR3, as DNA: TGTGCCATCAGTGAGTCGGCAGCGATTAATCAGCCCCAGCATTTT. Translation: CAISESAAINQPQHF.